Below are 21 T cell receptor beta chains sequenced from a single sample in a study of cytomegalovirus exposure and HLA in healthy donors. Method: immunoSEQ multiplex PCR; TCRdb's copy keeps in-frame clones and lacks some. Of approximately 200,000 clones listed, 90% to 95% are singletons. Sequencing was carried out using PBMCs. The receptors were sampled from a woman between 18 and 29 years old in good health and CMV-seronegative.

V gene TRBV30 combines with J gene TRBJ1-1; 10 bases are a match to TRBD1. The V and J ends lost 0 bases and 10 bases, in that order; junction bases with no gene match: 8. From germline, CDR1 is GTSNPN and CDR2 SVGIG (reference sequence). The length of the CDR3 is 14 residues. CDR3 nucleotide sequence: TGTGCCTGGAGTGTCCTGGACAGGGGGATTGGAGCTTTCTTT. Its translation: CAWSVLDRGIGAFF.

V and J are TRBV28 and TRBJ1-1; the D is unclear. The germline gives CDR1 MDHEN, CDR2 SYDVKM. The germline V and J ends were trimmed by 2 bases and 3 bases, with 13 bases remaining between them. The CDR3 consists of 15 residues. This CDR3 reads CASSLNIQKYTEAFF. CDR3 nucleotide sequence: TGTGCCAGCAGTTTAAATATCCAGAAATACACTGAAGCTTTCTTT.

The V call is TRBV6-5, the J call TRBJ2-7; 10 nucleotides line up with TRBD1. Trimming cost V 2 bases and J 5 bases; bases outside gene matches: 3. CDR1 is MNHEY and CDR2 is SVGAGI in the germline V gene. This CDR3 contains 14 residues. CDR3: CASSYGTGVDEQYF. In DNA form, the CDR3 reads TGTGCCAGCAGTTACGGGACAGGGGTAGACGAGCAGTACTTC.

The chain carries TRBV7-9 and TRBJ2-3; D remains ambiguous. The ends were cut back, 4 bases at V and 0 bases at J, with 23 bases in the middle. The CDR3 covers 19 residues. Germline V lookup: CDR1 SEHNR, CDR2 FQNEAQ (reference sequence). CDR3 DNA: TGTGCCAGCAGCTCCACGCCGTTAGGCCGAGCGCCTAGCACAGATACGCAGTATTTT. Its protein product is CASSSTPLGRAPSTDTQYF.

This chain joins TRBV21-1 and TRBJ1-1; the listed D gene, TRBD1, was not tested against the DNA. TRBV21-1 is a known pseudogene. This CDR3 contains 20 residues. The CDR3 loop is CASSKESEQGACRRRTEAFF. The CDR3 DNA reads TGTGCCAGCAGCAAAGAGAGCGAACAGGGGGCGTGCAGGAGGAGAACTGAAGCTTTCTTT.

The chain couples TRBV6-5 to TRBJ2-7, with no clear D. The V end lost 7 bases, the J end lost 4 bases, and 8 bases lay between the germline ends. CDR3 length equals 11 residues. From germline, CDR1 is MNHEY and CDR2 SVGAGI. CDR3 in amino acids: CASTDKYEQYF. As DNA, the CDR3 is TGTGCCAGCACAGATAAGTACGAGCAGTACTTC.

This sequence joins TRBV9 and TRBJ1-2; no firm D call. CDR1 SGDLS and CDR2 YYNGEE come from the germline V gene. V lost 0 bases to trimming and J lost 8 bases, with 11 bases between them. The CDR3 runs to 13 residues. The CDR3 DNA sequence: TGTGCCAGCAGCGTAGTCCATCTAGAGGGCTACACCTTC. This gives the protein CASSVVHLEGYTF. The full variable domain, completed using reference TRBV9 and TRBJ1-2, is DSGVTQTPKHLITATGQRVTLRCSPRSGDLSVYWYQQSLDQGLQFLIQYYNGEERAKGNILERFSAQQFPDLHSELNLSSLELGDSALYFCASSVVHLEGYTFGSGTRLTVV.

The chain carries TRBV7-6 and TRBJ2-7, with 7 positions matching TRBD2. Germline V gene data show CDR1 as SGHVS and CDR2 as FNYEAQ. After removal of 1 base from V and 2 bases from J, the junction contained 5 bases not matched to a gene. The CDR3 contains 15 residues. CDR3 amino acids: CASSLGLAATYEQYF. DNA for the CDR3: TGTGCCAGCAGCTTAGGGCTAGCGGCTACCTACGAGCAGTACTTC.

The rearrangement links TRBV7-8 to TRBJ1-3, with 8 bases fitting TRBD1. Trimming at V came to 4 bases and at J to 1 base, leaving 15 bases not matched to a gene. This CDR3 region has 19 residues. CDR1 is SGHVS and CDR2 is FQNEAQ in the germline V gene. The DNA of the CDR3 is TGTGCCAGCAGCTCCCCTGGCCAGGGGGCGCGGGTGTCTGGAAACACCATATATTTT. Encoded protein: CASSSPGQGARVSGNTIYF.

The chain employs TRBV7-9 and TRBJ2-5; 9 nucleotides align to TRBD2. Germline trimming cut 5 bases from V and 4 bases from J; bases unmatched to any gene: 14. The CDR3 is 17 amino acids. Per germline, CDR1 SEHNR and CDR2 FQNEAQ (reference sequence). The CDR3 nucleotides read TGTGCCAGCAGCGTGGGACTAGCCGATCACTTAGGAGAGACCCAGTACTTC. Protein: CASSVGLADHLGETQYF. The full variable domain, its missing parts supplied by reference TRBV7-9 and TRBJ2-5, is DTGVSQNPRHKITKRGQNVTFRCDPISEHNRLYWYRQTLGQGPEFLTYFQNEAQLEKSRLLSDRFSAERPKGSFSTLEIQRTEQGDSAMYLCASSVGLADHLGETQYFGPGTRLLVL.

The DNA for the CDR3 is TGTGCCAGCAGTCCGGGGACAGCCAGCACAGATACGCAGTATTTT. This translates into CASSPGTASTDTQYF. The rearrangement links TRBV6-5 to TRBJ2-3; TRBD1 matches at 7 bases. Germline trimming cut 5 bases from V and 0 bases from J; bases unmatched to any gene: 5. The germline CDR1 and CDR2 sequences are MNHEY and SVGAGI. The CDR3 covers 15 residues.

In its sample, this clone was seen many times. The chain has TRBV15 and TRBJ1-3; no reliable D call. The CDR3 runs 15 residues. CDR1 LNHNV and CDR2 YYDKDF come from the germline V gene (reference sequence). Trimming pared 0 bases from V and 0 bases from J, leaving 6 bases between. The CDR3 protein is CATSRELVSGNTIYF. The CDR3 coding sequence is TGTGCCACCAGCAGAGAACTCGTCTCTGGAAACACCATATATTTT.

This chain links TRBV29-1 with TRBJ2-7; TRBD2 agrees at 7 bases. The CDR3 has 12 amino acids. Germline V gives CDR1 SQVTM, CDR2 ANQGSEA. The V segment lost 4 bases and the J segment 2 bases; nucleotides outside the gene matches: 2. The CDR3 spells CSVAAGPYEQYF. For the CDR3, the DNA is TGCAGCGTTGCAGCGGGACCCTACGAGCAGTACTTC.

The CDR3 protein is CASSAAGGGYEQYF. The CDR3 DNA reads TGTGCCAGCAGTGCGGCGGGAGGAGGCTACGAGCAGTACTTC. The V call is TRBV6-1, the J call TRBJ2-7; TRBD2 aligns across 8 bases. Germline loops: CDR1 MNHNS, CDR2 SASEGT. Trimming took 4 bases from V and 3 from J; bases not matched to a gene: 5. There are 14 residues in the CDR3.

V is TRBV11-3 and J is TRBJ2-3; 12 nucleotides match TRBD2. The V segment lost 5 bases and the J segment 5 bases; nucleotides outside the gene matches: 14. This CDR3 comprises 18 residues. The germline CDR1 and CDR2 sequences are SGHNT and YENEEA. For the CDR3, the DNA is TGTGCCAGCAGCCCCCGGACTAGCGGGACGCCCAATGGAGATACGCAGTATTTT. Protein sequence: CASSPRTSGTPNGDTQYF.

The rearrangement uses TRBV6-5 and TRBJ2-7; a weak D match, TRBD2 (6 bases). Per the germline V gene, CDR1 is MNHEY and CDR2 is SVGAGI. The CDR3 covers 11 residues. The V gene lost 10 bases and the J gene lost 6 bases, with 13 bases spanning the gap. The CDR3 nucleotides read TGTGCCACCGGGACTCTCGGCGAGCAGTACTTC. Translating gives CATGTLGEQYF.

This clone was recorded once. The rearrangement joins TRBV19 to TRBJ2-2; the D gene is possibly TRBD2 (5 bases). Germline CDR1 LNHDA, CDR2 SQIVND (reference sequence). V dropped 9 bases and J dropped 3 bases, with 8 bases sitting between them. The CDR3 loop spans 12 amino acids. The CDR3 coding sequence is TGTGCCAGGGAGGACTACACCGGGGAGCTGTTTTTT. As protein: CAREDYTGELFF. The whole variable domain, remainder taken from reference TRBV19 and TRBJ2-2, is DGGITQSPKYLFRKEGQNVTLSCEQNLNHDAMYWYRQDPGQGLRLIYYSQIVNDFQKGDIAEGYSVSREKKESFPLTVTSAQKNPTAFYLCAREDYTGELFFGEGSRLTVL.

The V gene is TRBV5-4, the J gene TRBJ1-3, with 12 bases fitting TRBD1. CDR3 length equals 16 residues. Germline values: CDR1 SGHNT, CDR2 YYREEE (reference sequence). The junction had 6 bases not matched to a gene; V was cut back by 4 bases and J by 4 bases. The CDR3 protein is CASSDGTGGRGNTIYF. The CDR3 DNA follows: TGTGCCAGCAGCGACGGGACAGGGGGCCGAGGAAACACCATATATTTT.

The chain has TRBV11-2 and TRBJ2-2; 7 bases align to TRBD1. Germline assignment: CDR1 SGHAT and CDR2 FQNNGV. The CDR3 has 19 amino acids. Trimming at V came to 5 bases and at J to 0 bases, leaving 15 bases not matched to a gene. CDR3 sequence: CASSRIVSGTAANTGELFF. DNA for the CDR3: TGTGCCAGCAGCCGGATTGTATCGGGGACAGCCGCGAACACCGGGGAGCTGTTTTTT.

This chain links TRBV7-6 with TRBJ2-3; 7 positions agree with TRBD2. V gave up 5 bases and J gave up 1 base; unmatched junction bases: 15. The CDR3 sequence is 18 residues long. Germline-derived CDR1 and CDR2 are SGHVS and FNYEAQ. CDR3 sequence (DNA): TGTGCCAGCAGCCCGCGCCCGGGGTCTCTAGCGGGCACAGATACGCAGTATTTT. The encoded protein is CASSPRPGSLAGTDTQYF.

The V gene is TRBV6-6, the J gene TRBJ1-1; 12 nucleotides agree with TRBD1. The CDR3 sequence is 16 residues long. The germline V gene encodes CDR1 MNHNY and CDR2 SVGAGI (reference sequence). V gave up 5 bases and J gave up 5 bases; unmatched junction bases: 9. CDR3 residues: CASSRDRGQSKTEAFF. Here the CDR3 DNA reads TGTGCCAGCAGTCGGGACAGGGGGCAGAGTAAGACTGAAGCTTTCTTT.